These 14 T cell receptor beta chains originate from one sample sequenced in a study of tumor-infiltrating lymphocytes in primary liver carcinoma. RNA and DNA were co-extracted from about 20-30 mg of unsorted bulk tissue. A constant-region primer primed TCR beta cDNA synthesis from 400 to 600 ng of total RNA. Each TCR beta library was derived from three nested multiplex PCR rounds that employed slightly modified ARM-PCR. The first two PCR rounds used TRBV1-TRBV30 forward primers with a C-beta reverse primer, around 10 cycles each. TCRdb ran MiXCR on the multiplex PCR reads and lists one entry per CDR3 protein. The data show tens of thousands of distinct CDR3 sequences, about two thirds seen once. The sample consisted of liver tumor tissue from sampling region 4. The subset is: tumor region T4, right-lateral pole. The receptors come from a middle-aged man with primary liver carcinoma and hepatitis B virus infection.

This clonotype came up many times. A read error may account for a junction end that differs from germline. The chain combines TRBV6-5 with TRBJ1-1; no clear D. CDR3 size: 13 residues. Looked up from germline, CDR1 is MNHEY and CDR2 is SVGAGI. The CDR3 coding sequence is TGTGCCAGCAGCGGGCAGTTCAACACTGGAGCTTTCTTT. Amino acid sequence: CASSGQFNTGAFF.

This clonotype was detected ten times or more. The chain combines TRBV28 with TRBJ1-2; D unresolved. Trimming shortened V by 1 base and J by 7 bases, and 13 bases separated the two germline ends. The CDR3 consists of 14 residues. Germline V gene data show CDR1 as MDHEN and CDR2 as SYDVKM. CDR3 sequence (DNA): TGTGCCAGCAGTTTATCGGCTGACCTCCGTGGCTACACCTTC. This translates into CASSLSADLRGYTF.

With respect to this clonotype: A read error may be the cause here, since a much bigger clone is one base away. The genes are TRBV5-1 and TRBJ1-1; 8 nucleotides align to TRBD1. The CDR3 has 15 amino acids. CDR1 and CDR2 (germline): SGHRS, YFSETQ. V lost 3 bases, J lost 4 bases, and 8 bases stayed unmatched. The CDR3 DNA reads as TGCGCCAGCAGCTCGGGACAGGTTGAGTCCACTGAAGCTTTCTTT. Encoded protein: CASSSGQVESTEAFF.

The V gene is TRBV5-5, the J gene TRBJ2-2; D gene ambiguous. This CDR3 region has 12 residues. The ends were cut back, 8 bases at V and 4 bases at J, with 9 bases in the middle. Germline CDR1 and CDR2: SGHKS and YYEKEE (reference sequence). The CDR3 coding sequence is TGTGCCAGTTGTCCTATCACCGGGGAGCTGTTTTTT. It yields the protein CASCPITGELFF. The full variable domain, completed using reference TRBV5-5 and TRBJ2-2, is DAGVTQSPTHLIKTRGQQVTLRCSPISGHKSVSWYQQVLGQGPQFIFQYYEKEERGRGNFPDRFSARQFPNYSSELNVNALLLGDSALYLCASCPITGELFFGEGSRLTVL.

With regard to this clonotype: At one of its ends the junction is not consistent with the germline gene, which may arise from a read error. The chain employs TRBV12-3 or TRBV12-4 and TRBJ2-4, with D possibly matching TRBD1 (5 bases). This CDR3 spans 18 amino acids. The DNA for the CDR3 is TGTACCAGCAGTTTATGGGGTGGGGCGGACATAACCGAAAACATTCAGTACTTC. This sequence encodes CTSSLWGGADITENIQYF.

As regards this clonotype: It is likely a read error, because the conserved phenylalanine at the end of the CDR3 is missing. It is unclear where the CDR3 begins or ends on the DNA, so no DNA is shown, and the CDR3 is as TCRdb lists it. The chain carries TRBV6-2 or TRBV6-3 and TRBJ2-1; the table's D gene call, TRBD2, was not cross checked with the DNA. Per the germline V gene, CDR1 is MNHEY and CDR2 is SVGEGT. The CDR3 is made up of 11 amino acids, end residues included. This chain's CDR3 is CARSYHASLSL.

Points on this clonotype: A much larger clone lies a single base off, so this may be a read error. V and J are TRBV29-1 and TRBJ2-7, with TRBD1 as a possible D gene (6 bases). From germline, CDR1 is SQVTM and CDR2 ANQGSEA. The CDR3 extends over 13 amino acids. The CDR3 nucleotides are TGCAGCCCCGGGGCAGGGACATCCTACGAGCAGCACTTC. Its protein product is CSPGAGTSYEQHF.

About this clonotype: A junction boundary mismatches the germline segment, possibly from a read error. The J gene is TRBJ1-2, the V gene TRBV11-2, with D uncertain. This CDR3 spans 13 amino acids. Looked up from germline, CDR1 is SGHAT and CDR2 is FQNNGV. DNA for the CDR3: TGTGCCAACAGTTTAGGAGCTAACTATGGCTACGCCTTC. It yields the protein CANSLGANYGYAF. Full variable domain (remainder filled in from reference TRBV11-2 and TRBJ1-2): EAGVAQSPRYKIIEKRQSVAFWCNPISGHATLYWYQQILGQGPKLLIQFQNNGVVDDSQLPKDRFSAERLKGVDSTLKIQPAKLEDSAVYLCANSLGANYGYAFGSGTRLTVV.

The rearrangement joins TRBV4-1 to TRBJ2-7; TRBD1 matches 9 bases. Germline CDR1 reads MGHRA; CDR2 reads YSYEKL. The J segment lost 5 bases and the V segment lost 4 bases, leaving 12 bases of the junction unmatched. The CDR3 runs 16 residues. In nucleotides, the CDR3 is TGCGCCAGCAGCCCACGGGACAGGGCTAGTTTGCACGAGCAGTACTTC. Its translation is CASSPRDRASLHEQYF.

Remarks on this clonotype: A much bigger clone sits one base away, suggesting this may be a read error. The rearrangement uses TRBV6-2 or TRBV6-3 and TRBJ2-7; D unresolved. Trimming removed 5 bases from V and 4 bases from J, with 9 bases in between. This CDR3 has 12 amino acids. CDR1 is MNHEY and CDR2 is SVGEGT in the germline V gene. The CDR3 DNA is TGTGCCAGCAGTAATTGGGAATACGAGCAGTACTTC. It translates to CASSNWEYEQYF.

A note on this clonotype: With a much larger clone just one base away, this may be a read error. The rearrangement joins TRBV6-1 to TRBJ2-7; 7 bases are shared with TRBD1. Germline V gene lookup returns CDR1 MNHNS and CDR2 SASEGT. CDR3 length equals 18 residues. The CDR3 bases are TGTGCCAGCAGTGAAGAGTCAAACAGGGGTATGGGCTCCTACGAGCAGCACTTC. This gives the protein CASSEESNRGMGSYEQHF.

A few counts support this clonotype. The chain carries TRBV12-3 or TRBV12-4 and TRBJ2-1; D is possibly TRBD1 (6 bases). V lost 10 bases, J lost 5 bases, and 15 bases lay in between. The CDR3 extends over 13 amino acids. The CDR3 DNA is TGTGCCAATAGTCTCGGACAGAACAATGAGCAGTTCTTC. Its protein product is CANSLGQNNEQFF.

The table lists this clonotype with a few counts. The gene calls are TRBV7-9 and TRBJ2-1; D is unresolved. Germline-derived CDR1 and CDR2 are SEHNR and FQNEAQ (reference sequence). The CDR3 is 15 residues long. V dropped 7 bases and J dropped 5 bases, with 18 bases sitting between them. DNA of the CDR3: TGTGCCAGCAATGGCAGTTTATCCGAAAACAATGAGCAGTTCTTC. Its protein product is CASNGSLSENNEQFF.

V and J are TRBV5-5 and TRBJ2-2; D is unclear. Germline V gene sequence: CDR1 SGHKS, CDR2 YYEKEE (reference sequence). This CDR3 is 15 amino acids long. V was cut by 0 bases and J by 8 bases, with 14 bases left in between. The CDR3 is CASSLGWTYIGELFF. The CDR3 DNA follows: TGTGCCAGCAGCTTGGGTTGGACGTACATAGGGGAGCTGTTTTTT.